A selection of T cell receptor beta chains follows, all from one sample in a study of T cell repertoires in cytomegalovirus infection. TCRdb ran MiXCR on the reads and lists one entry per CDR3 protein. The table includes 830,000 or so distinct CDR3 sequences, about 30% detected once. Antigens for these TCRs are unknown. Source: cultured CD8+ T cells from PBMCs, taken from culture after CMV antigen stimulation. All receptors come from a human donor in good health (CMV status not recorded). Some clones in this sample may be carry-over from other donors' samples. The CDR3 runs from the conserved cysteine through the conserved F or W. D genes are given only for firm matches. The size entry is marked missing in some rows and otherwise reads once, few, many or a size class.

j_gene	v_gene	abundance	d_gene	len	CDR3aa	CDR3nt
TRBJ2-5	TRBV6-5	few	TRBD2	15	CASTKTSGRQETQYF	TGTGCCAGCACCAAGACTAGCGGACGACAAGAGACCCAGTACTTC
TRBJ2-5	TRBV15	few	-	14	CATSETGGGETQYF	TGTGCCACCAGCGAAACCGGAGGGGGCGAGACCCAGTACTTC
TRBJ2-1	TRBV7-9	-	TRBD1	14	CASNDRVDYNEQFF	TGTGCCAGCAACGACAGGGTGGACTACAATGAGCAGTTCTTC
TRBJ2-1	TRBV5-4	-	TRBD2	17	CASSLSRGAGAYNEQFF	TGTGCCAGCAGCTTGAGTCGAGGAGCGGGGGCCTACAATGAGCAGTTCTTC
TRBJ2-3	TRBV7-2	many	TRBD2	14	CASSRTSGGPEVNF	TGTGCCAGCAGCCGGACTAGCGGGGGCCCTGAAGTGAATTTT
TRBJ2-2	TRBV6-8	-	TRBD1	15	CASSYLTGLPGELFF	TGTGCCAGCAGTTACTTGACAGGGTTACCCGGGGAGCTGTTTTTT
TRBJ1-4	TRBV7-9	few	TRBD1	17	CASSPWDRGPGNEKLFF	TGTGCCAGCAGCCCCTGGGACAGGGGGCCTGGTAATGAAAAACTGTTTTTT
TRBJ2-1	TRBV27	-	-	13	CASSFTGLNEQFF	TGTGCCAGCAGTTTTACAGGGTTGAATGAGCAGTTCTTC
TRBJ2-1	TRBV6-1	few	-	15	CASSQGGGLYNEQFF	TGTGCCAGCAGTCAGGGGGGGGGGCTTTACAATGAGCAGTTCTTC
TRBJ2-2	TRBV7-6	-	-	17	CASSLGTGGLDTGELFF	TGTGCCAGCAGCCTTGGGACGGGGGGCCTGGACACCGGGGAGCTGTTTTTT
TRBJ1-2	TRBV7-6	once	-	15	CASSSLAGVNYGYTF	TGTGCCAGCAGCTCGCTAGCCGGGGTTAACTATGGCTACACCTTC
TRBJ2-2	TRBV27	-	TRBD1	15	CASSWSGGQGGELFF	TGTGCCAGCAGTTGGTCAGGGGGCCAGGGCGGGGAGCTGTTTTTT
TRBJ1-5	TRBV10-1	few	-	12	CASSSDLQPQHF	TGCGCCAGCAGCTCTGACTTGCAGCCCCAGCATTTT
TRBJ2-1	TRBV7-6	many	-	16	CASSFYRVSAYNEQFF	TGTGCCAGCAGCTTCTACAGGGTAAGCGCCTACAATGAGCAGTTCTTC
TRBJ2-6	TRBV9	-	-	15	CASSVANSGANVLTF	TGTGCCAGCAGCGTAGCTAACTCTGGGGCCAACGTCCTGACTTTC
TRBJ1-2	TRBV7-6	many	-	14	CASSTKDLSYGYTF	TGTGCCAGCAGCACAAAGGACCTCTCCTATGGCTACACCTTC
TRBJ2-3	TRBV2	once	-	13	CASSEANGDTQYF	TGTGCCAGCAGTGAAGCGAACGGAGATACGCAGTATTTT
TRBJ2-1	TRBV7-3	few	TRBD2	15	CASSEGSGGAHEQFF	TGTGCCAGCAGCGAAGGTAGCGGGGGTGCTCATGAGCAGTTCTTC
TRBJ1-5	TRBV19	few	-	14	CASHRVYDNQPQHF	TGTGCCAGTCACAGGGTCTACGATAATCAGCCCCAGCATTTT
TRBJ1-1	TRBV7-6	many	-	15	CASSPMGRDQGEAFF	TGTGCCAGCAGCCCTATGGGACGGGACCAGGGTGAAGCTTTCTTT
TRBJ2-1	TRBV7-9	few	TRBD1	16	CASSRPGQGTNNEQFF	TGTGCCAGCAGCCGTCCGGGACAGGGGACAAACAATGAGCAGTTCTTC
TRBJ2-7	TRBV7-8	many	-	14	CASSLQGPGYEQYF	TGTGCCAGCAGCCTACAGGGCCCCGGCTACGAGCAGTACTTC
TRBJ2-1	TRBV6-2/TRBV6-3	-	TRBD2	13	CASRSGGRGEQFF	TGTGCCAGCAGGTCGGGAGGGCGGGGTGAGCAGTTCTTC
TRBJ1-4	TRBV12-3/TRBV12-4	-	-	15	CASTLGGGINEKLFF	TGTGCCAGCACCCTGGGGGGGGGAATAAATGAAAAACTGTTTTTT
TRBJ1-1	TRBV5-6	once	-	14	CASSLGYRAQEAFF	TGTGCCAGCAGCCTGGGGTATAGGGCCCAAGAAGCTTTCTTT
TRBJ1-1	TRBV7-9	-	-	13	CASSLGASTAAFF	TGTGCCAGCAGCTTAGGGGCTTCCACCGCAGCTTTCTTT
TRBJ1-5	TRBV7-8	many	-	14	CASSSRQYYQPQHF	TGTGCCAGCAGCTCCCGACAGTATTATCAGCCCCAGCATTTT
TRBJ1-4	TRBV4-1	-	-	14	CASSQDPWDEKLFF	TGCGCCAGCAGCCAAGATCCGTGGGATGAAAAACTGTTTTTT